The rows below give T cell receptor beta chains drawn from one sample of a study of PD-1 blockade in mismatch repair-deficient tumors. Their antigens remain unidentified. The data were produced by immunoSEQ multiplex PCR, yet TCRdb's version contains in-frame clones alone and is incomplete. The data show thousands of clones, approximately 89% seen once. The starting material was cells cultured in vitro, obtained from a patient treated with pembrolizumab. The receptors originated from an adult with mismatch repair-deficient cancer. CDR3s include the opening cysteine and the closing phenylalanine or tryptophan. Fields, in order: V gene, clone size, J gene, D gene, CDR3 DNA, CDR3 protein. The D gene is left open where the match is weak. Only some rows state a clone size, as once, few, many or a class for expanded clones.

V gene: TRBV19
clone size: NA
J gene: TRBJ1-1
D gene: NA
CDR3 DNA: TGTGCCAGTAGTTCCGGCTACACTGAAGCTTTCTTT
CDR3 protein: CASSSGYTEAFF

V gene: TRBV6-4
clone size: once
J gene: TRBJ2-1
D gene: TRBD1
CDR3 DNA: TGTGCCAGCAGTGAATACACAGGGGAATACAATGAGCAGTTCTTC
CDR3 protein: CASSEYTGEYNEQFF

V gene: TRBV9
clone size: once
J gene: TRBJ2-7
D gene: NA
CDR3 DNA: TGTGCCAGCAGAGGGTTGAACGAGCAGTACTTC
CDR3 protein: CASRGLNEQYF

V gene: TRBV5-6
clone size: NA
J gene: TRBJ1-3
D gene: NA
CDR3 DNA: TGTGCCAGCAGCTTGGGGCGAGGGGGCATATATTTT
CDR3 protein: CASSLGRGGIYF

V gene: TRBV2
clone size: NA
J gene: TRBJ2-1
D gene: TRBD2
CDR3 DNA: TGTGCCACCCTCGAACTAGCGGGAGGAGACAATGAGCAGTTCTTC
CDR3 protein: CATLELAGGDNEQFF

V gene: TRBV28
clone size: NA
J gene: TRBJ1-1
D gene: NA
CDR3 DNA: TGTGCCAGCCGGGGTGGGGGATTTCGAACTGAAGCTTTCTTT
CDR3 protein: CASRGGGFRTEAFF

V gene: TRBV5-6
clone size: NA
J gene: TRBJ2-3
D gene: TRBD2
CDR3 DNA: TGTGCCAGCAGCACCGTGACTAGCGGCGTCGGCGGAACGCAGTATTTT
CDR3 protein: CASSTVTSGVGGTQYF

V gene: TRBV27
clone size: NA
J gene: TRBJ1-1
D gene: NA
CDR3 DNA: TGTGCCAGCAGTTTACAGTCGGGGCGGACTGAAGCTTTCTTT
CDR3 protein: CASSLQSGRTEAFF

V gene: TRBV27
clone size: NA
J gene: TRBJ1-2
D gene: NA
CDR3 DNA: TGTGCCAGCAGTCCTTACCAAAGGACAGACTATGGCTACACCTTC
CDR3 protein: CASSPYQRTDYGYTF

V gene: TRBV29-1
clone size: NA
J gene: TRBJ2-1
D gene: NA
CDR3 DNA: TGCAGCGTTGTTACAGGGAGCTCCTACAATGAGCAGTTCTTC
CDR3 protein: CSVVTGSSYNEQFF

V gene: TRBV11-2
clone size: NA
J gene: TRBJ2-3
D gene: NA
CDR3 DNA: TGTGCCAGCAGCTTAGGAGGAGATACGCAGTATTTT
CDR3 protein: CASSLGGDTQYF

V gene: TRBV11-2
clone size: medium-sized
J gene: TRBJ1-2
D gene: NA
CDR3 DNA: TGTGCCAGCAGCCCCTTGCGGAGGCTTGTCCGCTATGGCTACACCTTC
CDR3 protein: CASSPLRRLVRYGYTF

V gene: TRBV5-1
clone size: NA
J gene: TRBJ1-1
D gene: NA
CDR3 DNA: TGCGCCAGCAGCGGGGACCCAAACACTGAAGCTTTCTTT
CDR3 protein: CASSGDPNTEAFF

V gene: TRBV7-9
clone size: NA
J gene: TRBJ2-3
D gene: TRBD2
CDR3 DNA: TGTGCCAGCAGCTTAAATACTTGGTCTAGCGGGAGGCATACGCAGTATTTT
CDR3 protein: CASSLNTWSSGRHTQYF

V gene: TRBV5-5
clone size: NA
J gene: TRBJ2-7
D gene: NA
CDR3 DNA: TGTGCCAGCAGCACAGCCTACCAGCAGTACTTC
CDR3 protein: CASSTAYQQYF

V gene: TRBV28
clone size: NA
J gene: TRBJ1-4
D gene: TRBD1
CDR3 DNA: TGTGCCAGCAGTGTGGACAGGTTTAATGAAAAACTGTTTTTT
CDR3 protein: CASSVDRFNEKLFF

V gene: TRBV20-1
clone size: NA
J gene: TRBJ2-1
D gene: NA
CDR3 DNA: TGCAGTGCTAGACGGAATGAGCAGTTCTTC
CDR3 protein: CSARRNEQFF

V gene: TRBV28
clone size: NA
J gene: TRBJ1-1
D gene: NA
CDR3 DNA: TGTGCCAGCATAGGGCATACATGGGGGGCGATCACTGAAGCTTTCTTT
CDR3 protein: CASIGHTWGAITEAFF

V gene: TRBV6-5
clone size: NA
J gene: TRBJ1-4
D gene: NA
CDR3 DNA: TGTGCCAGCAGTTACTCCTCAGCGGACGGTGAAAAACTGTTTTTT
CDR3 protein: CASSYSSADGEKLFF

V gene: TRBV11-1
clone size: NA
J gene: TRBJ2-5
D gene: TRBD1
CDR3 DNA: TGTGCCAGCAGCTCCCAGACAGGGGCATTTGAGACCCAGTACTTC
CDR3 protein: CASSSQTGAFETQYF

V gene: TRBV6-1
clone size: NA
J gene: TRBJ1-1
D gene: NA
CDR3 DNA: TGTGCCAGCAGTGTACAGGAGGGCAACACTGAAGCTTTCTTT
CDR3 protein: CASSVQEGNTEAFF

V gene: TRBV7-8
clone size: NA
J gene: TRBJ1-5
D gene: NA
CDR3 DNA: TGTGCCAGCAGCTTAGAACAGGTGGGCAATCAGCCCCAGCATTTT
CDR3 protein: CASSLEQVGNQPQHF

V gene: TRBV2
clone size: NA
J gene: TRBJ2-3
D gene: TRBD1
CDR3 DNA: TGTGCCAGCAGGGGACGGGGGGACAGGGGCCTCACAGATACGCAGTATTTT
CDR3 protein: CASRGRGDRGLTDTQYF

V gene: TRBV9
clone size: NA
J gene: TRBJ2-7
D gene: NA
CDR3 DNA: TGTGCCAGCAGCGTAGCGGGTCTCTCCTACGAGCAGTACTTC
CDR3 protein: CASSVAGLSYEQYF

V gene: TRBV28
clone size: NA
J gene: TRBJ2-7
D gene: TRBD1
CDR3 DNA: TGTGCCAGCAGTTTACCCCTGGGACAGGGGGCGAGAGAGCAGTACTTC
CDR3 protein: CASSLPLGQGAREQYF

V gene: TRBV28
clone size: NA
J gene: TRBJ2-3
D gene: NA
CDR3 DNA: TGTGCCAGCAGTTCCCTGTCGGTCACAGATACGCAGTATTTT
CDR3 protein: CASSSLSVTDTQYF

V gene: TRBV18
clone size: NA
J gene: TRBJ2-7
D gene: NA
CDR3 DNA: TGTGCCAGCTCACCACCGTCTCGGCAGGCGTACGAGCAGTACTTC
CDR3 protein: CASSPPSRQAYEQYF

V gene: TRBV12-5
clone size: NA
J gene: TRBJ2-5
D gene: NA
CDR3 DNA: TGTGCTAGTGGTTTGGGGGCAGGGTATCAAGAGACCCAGTACTTC
CDR3 protein: CASGLGAGYQETQYF

V gene: TRBV19
clone size: NA
J gene: TRBJ2-1
D gene: TRBD2
CDR3 DNA: TGTGCCAGTAGAACAACACTAGCGGACTACAATGAGCAGTTCTTC
CDR3 protein: CASRTTLADYNEQFF

V gene: TRBV9
clone size: NA
J gene: TRBJ1-2
D gene: NA
CDR3 DNA: TGTGCCAGCAGCGTATTCGGGGGGGACTATGGCTACACCTTC
CDR3 protein: CASSVFGGDYGYTF

V gene: TRBV6-5
clone size: NA
J gene: TRBJ2-2
D gene: NA
CDR3 DNA: TGTGCCAGCAGTTCCAACAATGCGAACACCGGGGAGCTGTTTTTT
CDR3 protein: CASSSNNANTGELFF

V gene: TRBV9
clone size: NA
J gene: TRBJ2-6
D gene: NA
CDR3 DNA: TGTGCCAGCAGCGTTTTGGCCTCTGGGGCCAACGTCCTGACTTTC
CDR3 protein: CASSVLASGANVLTF

V gene: TRBV28
clone size: NA
J gene: TRBJ2-7
D gene: NA
CDR3 DNA: TGTGCCAGCACAAGACCGGGAGCCTACGAGCAGTACTTC
CDR3 protein: CASTRPGAYEQYF